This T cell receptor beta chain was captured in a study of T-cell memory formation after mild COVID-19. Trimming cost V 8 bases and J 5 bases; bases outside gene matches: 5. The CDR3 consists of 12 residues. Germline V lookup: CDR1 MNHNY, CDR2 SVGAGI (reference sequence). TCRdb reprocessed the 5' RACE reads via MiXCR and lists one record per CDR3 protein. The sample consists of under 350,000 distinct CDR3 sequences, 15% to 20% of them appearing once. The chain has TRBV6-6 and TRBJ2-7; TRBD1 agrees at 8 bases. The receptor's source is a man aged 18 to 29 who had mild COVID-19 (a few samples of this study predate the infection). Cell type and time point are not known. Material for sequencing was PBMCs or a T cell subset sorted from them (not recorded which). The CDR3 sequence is CASGQGAHEQYV. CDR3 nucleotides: TGTGCCAGCGGACAGGGTGCCCACGAGCAGTACGTC.